A single sample is the source of the 30 T cell receptor beta chains below, sequenced in a study of blood T cell repertoires in COVID-19. Some clones are missing from TCRdb's copy, which holds only in-frame ones; the method was immunoSEQ multiplex PCR. The sample shows roughly 240,000 clones, 88% of them seen only once. The sample comprised PBMCs or T cells enriched from blood (not recorded which). Receptors were obtained from a woman aged 40 to 50 with acute COVID-19.

The rearrangement links TRBV9 to TRBJ2-5; D may be TRBD1 (5 bases). CDR1 SGDLS and CDR2 YYNGEE come from the germline V gene. Trimming took 1 base from V and 5 from J, leaving 9 bases between them. The CDR3 has 13 residues. The chain's CDR3 is CASSVSGPETQYF. The CDR3 DNA reads as TGTGCCAGCAGCGTATCAGGGCCGGAGACCCAGTACTTC.

The chain carries TRBV3-1 (or the pseudogene TRBV3-2) and TRBJ2-3; TRBD2 matches 8 bases. V gave up 4 bases and J gave up 4 bases; unmatched junction bases: 22. The V gene's germline CDR1 is LGHDT and CDR2 YNNKEL (reference sequence). The length of the CDR3 is 20 residues. CDR3: CASSLRTSSLKKPGADTQYF. CDR3 bases: TGTGCCAGCAGCCTACGGACTAGCAGTCTTAAAAAACCAGGGGCAGATACGCAGTATTTT.

The genes are TRBV27 and TRBJ2-3; 7 nucleotides align to TRBD2. Per germline, CDR1 MNHEY and CDR2 SMNVEV (reference sequence). Trimming took 8 bases from V and 3 from J; bases not matched to a gene: 11. The CDR3 runs 15 residues. Written as DNA, the CDR3 is TGTGCCAGCGGAGCGGGACGCCCGTCAACAGATACGCAGTATTTT. It specifies CASGAGRPSTDTQYF.

The rearrangement uses TRBV12-3 or TRBV12-4 and TRBJ1-6, with no clear D. The CDR3 is 13 residues long. The V end was cut by 8 bases, the J end by 10 bases, with 15 bases between. The CDR3, as DNA: TGTGCCAGCGGTAGCTCTAGAGGATCACCCCTCCACTTT. Translation: CASGSSRGSPLHF.

V is TRBV5-6 and J is TRBJ2-1; perhaps TRBD1 as D (6 bases). The CDR3 runs 18 residues. Germline CDR1 reads SGHDT; CDR2 reads YYEEEE. Trimming removed 6 bases at V and 2 bases at J, with 24 bases between. CDR3 in amino acids: CASKVYSTGGLPYNEQFF. The CDR3 DNA reads TGTGCCAGCAAGGTATATTCGACAGGCGGGCTTCCCTACAATGAGCAGTTCTTC.

Concerning this clone itself: The same CDR3 is also encoded by other DNA sequences in this sample. The chain has TRBV6-5 and TRBJ2-3; 10 nucleotides match TRBD1. The CDR3 loop spans 15 amino acids. After removal of 2 bases from V and 3 bases from J, the junction contained 2 bases not matched to a gene. Germline CDR1 and CDR2: MNHEY and SVGAGI. This CDR3 is CASSYLGQGTDTQYF. The CDR3 DNA sequence: TGTGCCAGCAGTTACCTGGGACAGGGGACAGATACGCAGTATTTT.

The V call is TRBV19, the J call TRBJ1-5, with TRBD1 identical over 8 bases. This CDR3 has 14 residues. J was trimmed by 2 bases and V by 3 bases; bases with no gene match: 0. The germline gives CDR1 LNHDA, CDR2 SQIVND (reference sequence). CDR3 amino acids: CASSMDRGNQPQHF. In DNA form, the CDR3 reads TGTGCCAGTAGTATGGACAGGGGCAATCAGCCCCAGCATTTT.

The chain links TRBV11-3 to TRBJ1-1, with D uncertain. V shed 3 bases and J shed 0 bases, with 8 bases lying between them. This CDR3 comprises 14 residues. Germline V gives CDR1 SGHNT, CDR2 YENEEA. Here the CDR3 reads CASSLSRLNTEAFF. CDR3 in DNA: TGTGCCAGCAGCTTGTCGCGGCTGAACACTGAAGCTTTCTTT.

The rearrangement uses TRBV24-1 and TRBJ1-2; D is unresolved. Germline V gene lookup returns CDR1 KGHDR and CDR2 SFDVKD. The length of the CDR3 is 15 residues. With 4 bases removed from V and 0 bases from J, the gap between germline ends came to 11 bases. CDR3 coding DNA: TGTGCCACCAGTGACCTCGGCGGCCCTAACTATGGCTACACCTTC. Its translation is CATSDLGGPNYGYTF.

This clone was found once. The V and J genes are TRBV5-6 and TRBJ1-5; the D is unclear. From germline, CDR1 is SGHDT and CDR2 YYEEEE. The CDR3 has 12 amino acids. V was cut by 2 bases and J by 6 bases, with 6 bases left in between. CDR3 amino acids: CASSFGGQPQHF. Written as DNA, the CDR3 is TGTGCCAGCAGCTTTGGCGGTCAGCCCCAGCATTTT.

The chain has TRBV27 and TRBJ1-4; 9 positions agree with TRBD1. Germline lookup yields CDR1 MNHEY and CDR2 SMNVEV (reference sequence). Trimming removed 8 bases from V and 5 bases from J; junction bases left unmatched: 6. The CDR3 loop spans 14 amino acids. The CDR3 DNA reads as TGTGCCAGCGGTTCCGGGACAGGGAATGAAAAACTGTTTTTT. As protein: CASGSGTGNEKLFF.

This rearrangement joins TRBV19 to TRBJ2-2; TRBD1 might be the D (6 bases). Trimming left V 7 bases short and J 1 base short, with 28 bases between. Germline V gene data show CDR1 as LNHDA and CDR2 as SQIVND (reference sequence). The CDR3 sequence is 20 residues long. The CDR3 region is CASTDRYGGGIIRNTGELFF. DNA of the CDR3: TGTGCCAGTACCGACAGGTATGGGGGCGGCATTATTCGGAACACCGGGGAGCTGTTTTTT.

The chain is built from TRBV6-1 and TRBJ1-4; D call uncertain. The V gene's germline CDR1 is MNHNS and CDR2 SASEGT. The CDR3 has 12 amino acids. Trimming removed 2 bases at V and 8 bases at J, with 6 bases between. CDR3 amino acids: CASSEQREKLFF. In DNA, the CDR3 is TGTGCCAGCAGTGAACAGAGGGAAAAACTGTTTTTT.

This rearrangement joins TRBV5-6 to TRBJ2-1; 8 bases map to TRBD2. The junction had 5 bases not matched to a gene; V was cut back by 4 bases and J by 2 bases. The length of the CDR3 is 15 residues. Looked up from germline, CDR1 is SGHDT and CDR2 is YYEEEE. This CDR3 is CASSPGTRTYNEQFF. CDR3 sequence (DNA): TGTGCCAGCAGCCCTGGGACTAGAACCTACAATGAGCAGTTCTTC.

The chain carries TRBV5-4 and TRBJ2-1, with 13 bases matching TRBD2. The CDR3 covers 16 residues. V was pared by 1 base and J by 8 bases, with 6 bases of the junction left unmatched. The germline V gene encodes CDR1 SGHNT and CDR2 YYREEE (reference sequence). Here the CDR3 DNA reads TGTGCCAGCAGCTTGTCCGGGACTAGCGGGAAATATGAGCAGTTCTTC. It encodes CASSLSGTSGKYEQFF. Looking up the rest from reference TRBV5-4 and TRBJ2-1 gives the full variable domain: ETGVTQSPTHLIKTRGQQVTLRCSSQSGHNTVSWYQQALGQGPQFIFQYYREEENGRGNFPPRFSGLQFPNYSSELNVNALELDDSALYLCASSLSGTSGKYEQFFGPGTRLTVL.

The chain is built from TRBV4-1 and TRBJ1-6, with a weak D call TRBD1 (6 bases). V lost 5 bases to trimming and J lost 5 bases, with 16 bases between them. The CDR3 sequence is 16 residues long. CDR1 and CDR2 from the germline V gene are MGHRA and YSYEKL. CDR3 amino acids: CASSSVLDSNNSPLHF. The CDR3 DNA is TGCGCCAGCAGCTCCGTTTTGGACAGCAATAATTCACCCCTCCACTTT.

This chain links TRBV7-2 with TRBJ2-3; a weak D match, TRBD2 (5 bases). The germline V gene has CDR1 SGHTA and CDR2 FQGNSA. The V gene lost 2 bases and the J gene lost 0 bases, with 12 bases spanning the gap. The CDR3 covers 16 residues. The CDR3 here is CASSLLAGTSTDTQYF. The CDR3 DNA reads TGTGCCAGCAGCTTACTCGCGGGTACTAGCACAGATACGCAGTATTTT.

The chain carries TRBV18 and TRBJ2-7; 12 nucleotides align to TRBD2. The CDR3 runs 17 residues. The germline gives CDR1 KGHSH, CDR2 LQKENI. V was pared by 3 bases and J by 4 bases, with 10 bases of the junction left unmatched. CDR3 sequence: CASSPLTSGGASYEQYF. CDR3 coding DNA: TGTGCCAGCTCACCCCTGACTAGCGGGGGAGCAAGTTACGAGCAGTACTTC. Together with reference TRBV18 and TRBJ2-7, the CDR3 gives the full variable domain: NAGVMQNPRHLVRRRGQEARLRCSPMKGHSHVYWYRQLPEEGLKFMVYLQKENIIDESGMPKERFSAEFPKEGPSILRIQQVVRGDSAAYFCASSPLTSGGASYEQYFGPGTRLTVT.

This clone was picked up a small number of times. The V call is TRBV27, the J call TRBJ2-2; 10 bases line up with TRBD1. CDR3 length: 15 residues. CDR1 is MNHEY, CDR2 SMNVEV, per germline (reference sequence). V lost 3 bases, J lost 4 bases, and 2 bases stayed unmatched. The CDR3, as DNA: TGTGCCAGCAGTTTCCGGGACAGGGGCACCGGGGAGCTGTTTTTT. Translated, it gives CASSFRDRGTGELFF.

The gene calls are TRBV28 and TRBJ2-1; a possible D gene is TRBD2 (5 bases). Trimming took 3 bases from V and 7 from J, leaving 16 bases between them. This CDR3 region has 15 residues. Germline-derived CDR1 and CDR2 are MDHEN and SYDVKM. The CDR3 loop reads CASSLVGLEMNEQFF. CDR3 nucleotides: TGTGCCAGCAGTTTGGTAGGACTTGAGATGAATGAGCAGTTCTTC.

The chain is built from TRBV6-5 and TRBJ1-3; no clear D gene. V was clipped by 6 bases and J by 0 bases, with 12 bases between them. The CDR3 contains 15 residues. Germline V CDR1 and CDR2: MNHEY, SVGAGI. CDR3 sequence: CASRSGGNSGNTIYF. Here the CDR3 DNA reads TGTGCCAGCAGATCGGGAGGAAACTCTGGAAACACCATATATTTT.

The chain couples TRBV4-3 to TRBJ1-4; the match to TRBD1 covers 7 bases. Germline CDR1 reads LGHNA; CDR2 reads YSLEER. The V segment lost 0 bases and the J segment 7 bases; nucleotides outside the gene matches: 5. The CDR3 sequence is 15 residues long. The CDR3 is CASSQENRGREKLFF. The CDR3 DNA reads as TGCGCCAGCAGCCAAGAAAACAGGGGACGTGAAAAACTGTTTTTT.

The CDR3 spells CATSESGRGGYQETQYF. CDR3 bases: TGTGCCACCAGTGAGTCCGGTAGGGGGGGCTACCAAGAGACCCAGTACTTC. The genes are TRBV24-1 and TRBJ2-5, with D perhaps TRBD2 (7 bases). V gave up 4 bases and J gave up 0 bases, with 17 bases separating them. The CDR3 extends over 17 amino acids. Germline V gene data show CDR1 as KGHDR and CDR2 as SFDVKD.

The V and J genes are TRBV5-1 and TRBJ1-2; 9 bases map to TRBD1. The CDR3 has 14 amino acids. The germline V gene encodes CDR1 SGHRS and CDR2 YFSETQ. Unmatched junction bases numbered 8, after V lost 5 bases and J lost 6 bases. The CDR3 DNA follows: TGCGCCAGCAGTTCCGGGACAGGGCTGGATGGCTACACCTTC. Translation gives CASSSGTGLDGYTF.

The rearrangement joins TRBV18 to TRBJ2-5; weak D call: TRBD2 (7 bases). CDR3 length equals 15 residues. Germline values: CDR1 KGHSH, CDR2 LQKENI. The V gene lost 6 bases and the J gene lost 4 bases, with 18 bases spanning the gap. The CDR3 loop is CASSPRGGSRETQYF. CDR3 nucleotide sequence: TGTGCCAGCTCCCCAAGGGGGGGGTCCCGAGAGACCCAGTACTTC.

V is TRBV12-3 or TRBV12-4 and J is TRBJ2-3, with a weak D call TRBD2 (6 bases). Deletions cut 6 bases from V and 2 bases from J, with 9 bases between. This CDR3 comprises 13 residues. CDR3 in amino acids: CASRGGYTDTQYF. The CDR3 DNA follows: TGTGCCAGCAGGGGGGGTTACACAGATACGCAGTATTTT.

The gene calls are TRBV6-5 and TRBJ2-6, with D uncertain. CDR1 is MNHEY, CDR2 SVGAGI, per germline. The V end lost 6 bases, the J end lost 1 base, and 10 bases lay between the germline ends. The CDR3 sequence is 15 residues long. CDR3 amino acids: CASRETHSGANVLTF. The DNA for the CDR3 is TGTGCCAGCAGAGAGACACATTCTGGGGCCAACGTCCTGACTTTC.

The rearrangement uses TRBV30 and TRBJ1-1, with D perhaps matching TRBD1 (5 bases). V was cut by 0 bases and J by 12 bases, with 11 bases left in between. The CDR3 consists of 11 residues. The germline V gene has CDR1 GTSNPN and CDR2 SVGIG (reference sequence). The CDR3 nucleotides are TGTGCCTGGAGTGTACAGGACAAAACTTTCTTT. This encodes CAWSVQDKTFF.

V usage is TRBV18 and J usage is TRBJ1-1; unclear D gene. The CDR3 sequence is 13 residues long. Trimming removed 2 bases at V and 3 bases at J, with 7 bases between. Per the germline V gene, CDR1 is KGHSH and CDR2 is LQKENI. This chain's CDR3 is CASSPTRDTEAFF. CDR3 in DNA: TGTGCCAGCTCACCAACACGGGACACTGAAGCTTTCTTT.

J is TRBJ2-5 and V is TRBV12-5, with D maybe TRBD1 (5 bases). The CDR3 contains 13 residues. Between the trimmed V and J ends, which lost 6 bases and 2 bases, there was a span of 10 bases. Germline values: CDR1 LGHNT, CDR2 FRNRAP. The CDR3 sequence is CASGNRRQETQYF. The CDR3 bases are TGTGCTAGTGGCAACAGGAGACAAGAGACCCAGTACTTC. The full variable domain, rest sourced from reference TRBV12-5 and TRBJ2-5, is DARVTQTPRHKVTEMGQEVTMRCQPILGHNTVFWYRQTMMQGLELLAYFRNRAPLDDSGMPKDRFSAEMPDATLATLKIQPSEPRDSAVYFCASGNRRQETQYFGPGTRLLVL.